This T cell receptor (beta chain) was captured by sequencing in a study of shared clonotypes between healthy human individuals. Generated by immunoSEQ multiplex PCR, the TCRdb table keeps only in-frame clones and is missing some. The profile shows roughly 1.4 million clones, approximately 98.5% of them singletons. The CDR3 sequence is 19 residues long. V lost 0 bases to trimming and J lost 4 bases; unmatched junction nucleotides: 15. The specimen was naive CD4+ T cells sorted from blood. The subset is: CD45RA+ positively selected. The sequence came from a man younger than 40 in good health. This chain links TRBV23-1 with TRBJ1-2; TRBD1 agrees at 9 bases. TRBV23-1 is an open reading frame whose function is uncertain. This CDR3 reads CASSQSTPIRQGVGYGYTF. The CDR3 nucleotides are TGCGCCAGCAGTCAATCTACACCAATTCGACAGGGGGTCGGCTATGGCTACACCTTC.